This entry is about one T cell receptor beta chain. The sample comes from a study of blood T cell repertoires in COVID-19. Study background: The United States, Italy and Spain supplied acute and convalescent COVID-19 samples. The cDNA or gDNA used as material had been derived from T cells, B-cell-depleted T cells, or PBMCs.

Per the study methods: Estimation of nucleated cell counts was performed using reference gene primer amplification. TCRdb keeps only in-frame clones here, not all; method: immunoSEQ multiplex PCR. From that table come the V and J calls and clone size; the DNA was used to work out D and trimming. The table records roughly 120,000 clones, 87% of them present only once. The TCR was taken from a human donor in a cohort sampled during active COVID-19. Material: peripheral blood.

CDR3 in amino acids: CAWGGSTDTQYF. As DNA, the CDR3 is TGTGCCTGGGGGGGTAGCACAGATACGCAGTATTTT. The chain carries TRBV28 and TRBJ2-3, with 7 positions matching TRBD2. With 11 bases clipped from V and 0 bases from J, the junction kept 2 bases outside the gene matches. CDR1 and CDR2 from the germline V gene are MDHEN and SYDVKM. This CDR3 comprises 12 residues.